This entry is about one T cell receptor (beta chain). Antigen unknown. This specimen comes from a study of a mutant IDH1 vaccine in newly diagnosed glioma. Study details: The initiation of vaccination occurred 4-6 weeks after radiotherapy alone, or with temozolomide cycles.

V shed 5 bases and J 4 bases; nucleotides not matched to a gene: 14. From germline, CDR1 is MDHEN and CDR2 SYDVKM. The CDR3 is 17 residues long. Time point reported: week 11, during vaccination. Vaccination comprised doses that each held 300 ug of mutant IDH1 20-mer peptide, plus topical imiquimod. Sequenced by immunoSEQ multiplex PCR; TCRdb stores in-frame clones only, minus some. The sample includes roughly 110,000 clones, 90% of them seen just once. Overall study findings and caveats: Alterations occurring in top peripheral T cell clonotypes seemed unrelated to pseudoprogression.

The TCR comes from a woman aged 45-65 years with glioma. Material: PBMCs, obtained from a glioma patient whose treatment included an IDH1 peptide vaccine. V is TRBV28 and J is TRBJ1-1; TRBD1 agrees at 9 bases. CDR3 residues: CASSQTRTGVVTTEAFF. For the CDR3, the DNA is TGTGCCAGCAGTCAGACTCGGACAGGGGTGGTGACCACTGAAGCTTTCTTT.